These T cell receptor beta chains were read from a single sample in a study of T cell responses to AZD1222 COVID-19 vaccine. The assay was immunoSEQ multiplex PCR, and TCRdb's table has in-frame clones only and misses some. The table records 120,000 to 150,000 clones, 91% of them present only once. The specimen was peripheral blood, collected on day 0 of AZD1222 vaccination. The receptors originated from an adult in good health. The CDR3 runs from the conserved cysteine through the conserved F or W. The order of the fields is J gene, clone size, V gene, D gene, CDR3 protein, CDR3 DNA. D genes are given only for firm matches. Expanded clones get a size class; other rows say once, few or many, or leave the size out.

j_gene: TRBJ1-1; abundance: NA; v_gene: TRBV5-1; d_gene: NA; CDR3aa: CASSFTGLDTEAFF; CDR3nt: TGCGCCAGCAGCTTCACAGGGTTGGACACTGAAGCTTTCTTT
j_gene: TRBJ1-6; abundance: NA; v_gene: TRBV25-1; d_gene: NA; CDR3aa: CASIAGSSYNSPLHF; CDR3nt: TGTGCCAGCATAGCCGGAAGCTCCTATAATTCACCCCTCCACTTT
j_gene: TRBJ2-1; abundance: NA; v_gene: TRBV6-5; d_gene: TRBD2; CDR3aa: CASSYSGRETEQFF; CDR3nt: TGTGCCAGCAGTTACTCGGGGCGGGAGACTGAGCAGTTCTTC
j_gene: TRBJ2-3; abundance: NA; v_gene: TRBV9; d_gene: TRBD2; CDR3aa: CASSTQGLAGLFEDTQYF; CDR3nt: TGTGCCAGCAGCACCCAAGGACTAGCGGGGCTTTTTGAAGATACGCAGTATTTT
j_gene: TRBJ2-1; abundance: NA; v_gene: TRBV6-2/TRBV6-3; d_gene: NA; CDR3aa: CASSSTYNEQFF; CDR3nt: TGTGCCAGCAGCAGTACCTACAATGAGCAGTTCTTC
j_gene: TRBJ2-2; abundance: NA; v_gene: TRBV3-1/TRBV3-2; d_gene: NA; CDR3aa: CASSQGRGLTGELFF; CDR3nt: TGTGCCAGCAGCCAGGGCCGGGGGTTAACCGGGGAGCTGTTTTTT
j_gene: TRBJ2-1; abundance: NA; v_gene: TRBV7-2; d_gene: NA; CDR3aa: CASSLDETAVSYNEQFF; CDR3nt: TGTGCCAGCAGCTTAGACGAAACCGCCGTCTCCTACAATGAGCAGTTCTTC
j_gene: TRBJ2-3; abundance: NA; v_gene: TRBV9; d_gene: NA; CDR3aa: CASSPYGPRDTQYF; CDR3nt: TGTGCCAGCAGCCCATACGGGCCGAGAGATACGCAGTATTTT
j_gene: TRBJ2-7; abundance: NA; v_gene: TRBV2; d_gene: NA; CDR3aa: CASGNQAHYEQYF; CDR3nt: TGTGCCAGCGGCAACCAGGCCCACTACGAGCAGTACTTC
j_gene: TRBJ2-7; abundance: few; v_gene: TRBV18; d_gene: NA; CDR3aa: CASSPRRDAYEQYF; CDR3nt: TGTGCCAGCTCACCACGCCGGGACGCATACGAGCAGTACTTC
j_gene: TRBJ2-1; abundance: NA; v_gene: TRBV18; d_gene: NA; CDR3aa: CASSPPNTNEQFF; CDR3nt: TGTGCCAGCTCACCACCTAACACCAATGAGCAGTTCTTC
j_gene: TRBJ2-7; abundance: NA; v_gene: TRBV7-9; d_gene: TRBD1; CDR3aa: CASSSRQGRSGYEQYF; CDR3nt: TGTGCCAGCAGCTCCCGACAGGGCAGGTCTGGGTACGAGCAGTACTTC
j_gene: TRBJ1-5; abundance: once; v_gene: TRBV28; d_gene: TRBD1; CDR3aa: CASSPGQGRWRTQPQHF; CDR3nt: TGTGCCAGCAGTCCGGGACAGGGGCGCTGGAGGACCCAGCCCCAGCATTTT
j_gene: TRBJ1-2; abundance: NA; v_gene: TRBV20-1; d_gene: TRBD1; CDR3aa: CSARGQGTVTF; CDR3nt: TGCAGTGCTAGAGGACAGGGGACGGTCACCTTC
j_gene: TRBJ1-1; abundance: NA; v_gene: TRBV3-1/TRBV3-2; d_gene: NA; CDR3aa: CASRARDTEAFF; CDR3nt: TGTGCCAGCAGGGCCAGGGACACTGAAGCTTTCTTT